This T cell receptor (beta chain) was obtained from a study of CD8 T cells in Susac syndrome. Study background: Sequenced Susac syndrome patients included about six with clinically active disease and under 10 in remission.

Germline V gene lookup returns CDR1 MGHDK and CDR2 SYGVNS. CDR3 length: 12 residues. The V end lost 4 bases, the J end lost 5 bases, and 8 bases lay between the germline ends. RNA, at 0.5 to 1 ug, was reverse transcribed with random hexamers. Across 54 Vbeta and 13 Jbeta, immunoSEQ multiplex PCR amplified TCR beta CDR3. TCRdb itself ran the immunoSEQ multiplex PCR reads through MiXCR, one entry per CDR3 protein. The sample holds over 80,000 distinct CDR3 sequences, 85% to 95% seen once. The rearrangement links TRBV25-1 to TRBJ2-5; maybe TRBD1 (5 bases). Sample: CD8+ T cells from PBMCs. This TCR was sampled from a human donor with Susac syndrome. DNA for the CDR3: TGTGCCAGCAGTGTGTGGGGCGAGACCCAGTACTTC. It codes for CASSVWGETQYF.